The clone carrying this TCR beta chain showed up just a few times. This entry belongs to a study of blood T cell repertoires in COVID-19. Study information: Specimens from acute and convalescent COVID-19 originated in the United States, Italy and Spain. In each case, the material was cDNA or gDNA derived from T cells, B-cell-depleted T cells, or PBMCs.

TCRdb keeps only in-frame clones here, not all; method: immunoSEQ multiplex PCR. The repertoire holds 280,000 or so clones, with around 82% as singletons. CDR3 size: 15 residues. V lost 3 bases, J lost 5 bases, and 16 bases lay in between. Germline lookup yields CDR1 MNHEY and CDR2 SMNVEV (reference sequence). The sequenced sample consisted of peripheral blood. This clonotype was sampled from a woman between 45 and 60 years old who had recovered from COVID-19. The chain employs TRBV27 and TRBJ2-5; maybe TRBD2 (5 bases). The CDR3 nucleotides read TGTGCCAGCAGTTTCCAAGACGCCCCGGGGGAGACCCAGTACTTC. Its protein is CASSFQDAPGETQYF.